Listed here are 2 T cell receptor beta chains from one sample, sequenced in a study of glioma-infiltrating T cells (dated by TCRdb to about 2016). Sequencing relied on an Illumina MiSeq. The iRepertoire nested amplicon-rescue multiplex PCR (arm-PCR) platform was used to amplify TCR alpha and beta CDR3 regions from RNA. TCRdb redid the processing of the public reads, applying fastp at Q25 and MiXCR, and retained in-frame beta chains. Each record represents a unique CDR3 protein, reported with the most common genes and DNA among its rows. This sample has around 90,000 distinct CDR3 sequences in its table, and about 37% of those were observed once. The top ten hold around two fifths of the sample. The specimen sequenced was glioma tissue, nonneoplastic brain tissue, or PBMCs (not recorded which). The receptors were sampled from a human donor with low-grade glioma or glioblastoma, undergoing nonglioma brain surgery, or in good health (not recorded which).

This sequence joins TRBV25-1 and TRBJ2-3; 13 bases map to TRBD2. V lost 4 bases, J lost 5 bases, and 15 bases stayed unmatched. The CDR3 is made up of 19 amino acids. Per germline, CDR1 MGHDK and CDR2 SYGVNS. As DNA, the CDR3 is TGTGCCAGCAGTGCCCGGCGGACTAGCGGGAGCAGAGGTCAAGATACGCAGTATTTT. Translating gives CASSARRTSGSRGQDTQYF.

The sample holds many counts of this clonotype. The chain uses TRBV12-3 or TRBV12-4 and TRBJ2-1, with D perhaps TRBD2 (6 bases). Trimming took 6 bases from V and 4 from J, leaving 10 bases between them. The CDR3 is 13 amino acids. The CDR3, as DNA: TGTGCCAGCAGACCGGGGGAATACAATGAGCAGTTCTTC. It encodes CASRPGEYNEQFF.